Listed below are T cell receptor beta chains from one sample, sequenced in a study of CD8+CD57+ T cells in acquired aplastic anemia. Via MiXCR, TCRdb re-called the reads, giving one row per CDR3 protein. In the table there are some 180,000 distinct CDR3 sequences, 45% to 60% of which are singletons. The sample taken for sequencing was sorted CD4+, CD8+, or CD8+CD57+ T cells (not recorded which) from PBMCs. The receptors were gathered from a human donor with aplastic anemia. Each CDR3 is given with its conserved first and last residue. A D gene is named only where the DNA matches it firmly. Clone size, where shown, is once, few, many, or a class for clones that have expanded.

D gene	V gene	clone size	J gene	CDR3 DNA	CDR3 protein
.	TRBV7-2	few	TRBJ2-5	TGTGCCAGCAGCGGACAAGAGACCCAGTACTTC	CASSGQETQYF
TRBD1	TRBV6-1	many	TRBJ2-7	TGTGCCAGCAGACAGGGGAACCACGAGCAGTACTTC	CASRQGNHEQYF
TRBD1	TRBV7-8	.	TRBJ1-5	TGTGCCAGCAGCATACAGGGGGCCGGCAATCAGCCCCAGCATTTT	CASSIQGAGNQPQHF
TRBD1	TRBV11-1	.	TRBJ1-6	TGTGCCAGCAGCCGCCCCGCCGGACAGGGCTTAGATTCACCCCTCCACTTT	CASSRPAGQGLDSPLHF
TRBD2	TRBV5-1	.	TRBJ2-7	TGCGCCAGCAGCTTGGTCACTAGCGGTATCTCCTACGAGCAGTACTTC	CASSLVTSGISYEQYF
.	TRBV20-1	many	TRBJ2-7	TGCAGTGCTACCAGGGCCTTGGGGACCACCTACGAGCAGTACTTC	CSATRALGTTYEQYF
TRBD2	TRBV29-1	few	TRBJ2-3	TGCAGCGTCCCCCCGGGAGGACGGACAGATACGCAGTATTTT	CSVPPGGRTDTQYF
.	TRBV10-3	few	TRBJ1-3	TGTGCCATCAGTGGAACAGTCTCTGGAAACACCATATATTTT	CAISGTVSGNTIYF
TRBD2	TRBV20-1	.	TRBJ2-1	TGCAGTGCTGCCCCGCGGCTAGCGGATAGACGCTCCTACAATGAGCAGTTCTTC	CSAAPRLADRRSYNEQFF
.	TRBV20-1	.	TRBJ1-5	TGCAGTGCTAGCGGGGGTAGCAATCAGCCCCAGCATTTT	CSASGGSNQPQHF
.	TRBV5-4	few	TRBJ2-5	TGTGCCAGCAGCTTGGGGAGGAAAGAGACCCAGTACTTC	CASSLGRKETQYF
TRBD1	TRBV6-1	many	TRBJ1-6	TGTGCCAGCAGCCCCGGACAGGGGAGGGATAATTCACCCCTCCACTTT	CASSPGQGRDNSPLHF
.	TRBV11-2	.	TRBJ1-4	TGTGCCAGCAGCTTCAGGGGAAGGGGTGAAAAACTGTTTTTT	CASSFRGRGEKLFF
.	TRBV14	many	TRBJ1-1	TGTGCCAGCAGCTGGGGGGCCTTGAACACTGAAGCTTTCTTT	CASSWGALNTEAFF
.	TRBV5-1	.	TRBJ2-3	TGCGCCAGCGCATCCCGGGGGGCCCTAACAGATACGCAGTATTTT	CASASRGALTDTQYF
TRBD2	TRBV6-1	few	TRBJ2-4	TGTGCCAGCAGTGAATCGCGGGGGGGCCGAAACATTCAGTACTTC	CASSESRGGRNIQYF
.	TRBV7-9	.	TRBJ1-2	TGTGCCAGCAGCTTAGCTGTAAAGGGCCCCTATGGCTACACCTTC	CASSLAVKGPYGYTF
TRBD1	TRBV6-1	.	TRBJ1-3	TGTGCCACCCAGACAGGGCAAAACACCATATATTTT	CATQTGQNTIYF
TRBD1	TRBV5-1	many	TRBJ2-2	TGCGCCAGCAGCCTGGACAGGGTCACCGGGGAGCTGTTTTTT	CASSLDRVTGELFF
.	TRBV7-9	many	TRBJ2-1	TGTGCCAGCAGTACCGGACTCGATGAGCAGTTCTTC	CASSTGLDEQFF
.	TRBV10-1	.	TRBJ2-3	TGCGCCAGCAGTGAGTGGCCAGGGGCAGATACGCAGTATTTT	CASSEWPGADTQYF
.	TRBV20-1	.	TRBJ2-1	TGCAGTGCCGAAACGGACCAGTTCTTC	CSAETDQFF
TRBD2	TRBV5-1	many	TRBJ2-5	TGCGCCAGCAGCTCTGGGGAGGGCGAGACCCAGTACTTC	CASSSGEGETQYF
.	TRBV9	many	TRBJ1-4	TGTGCCAGCAGCGTAGGGGCAGTATCTAATGAAAAACTGTTTTTT	CASSVGAVSNEKLFF
TRBD2	TRBV19	.	TRBJ2-5	TGTGCCAGTAGTTCGACTAGCGTCCAAGAGACCCAGTACTTC	CASSSTSVQETQYF
TRBD2	TRBV29-1	.	TRBJ2-7	TGCAGCTTAACTAGCGGGGGCTCAGGTTCGCAGTACTTC	CSLTSGGSGSQYF